This is a list of T cell receptor beta chains from one sample in a study of T cell changes during pregnancy in multiple sclerosis. Some clones are missing from TCRdb's copy, which holds only in-frame ones; the method was immunoSEQ multiplex PCR. The table includes around 32,000 clones, 90% to 95% detected once. The sample was CD8+ T cells from peripheral blood mononuclear cells, taken in the second trimester of pregnancy. These receptors came from a female donor in good health, enrolled as a control in a pregnancy study. Each CDR3 is given with its conserved first and last residue. A D gene is named only where the DNA matches it firmly. Not all rows give a size; the values are once, few, many and, for expanded clones, a class.

v_gene	j_gene	d_gene	abundance	CDR3nt	CDR3aa
TRBV2	TRBJ2-1	TRBD2	NA	TGTGCCAGTTCTGCGGGGGGGCCGGGCTATGAGCAGTTCTTC	CASSAGGPGYEQFF
TRBV6-5	TRBJ1-6	TRBD1	few	TGTGCCAGCAGTTACGACGGGACAGCCAATTCACCCCTCCACTTT	CASSYDGTANSPLHF
TRBV29-1	TRBJ2-7	NA	NA	TGCAGCGTTGAAGGGGGCGAATACGAGCAGTACTTC	CSVEGGEYEQYF
TRBV9	TRBJ2-1	TRBD2	NA	TGTGCCAGCAGCCTGGGGACTAGCGGGGGGGCCGACAATGAGCAGTTCTTC	CASSLGTSGGADNEQFF
TRBV11-2	TRBJ2-7	TRBD1	NA	TGTGCCAGCAGCGGACAGGGTTCGTCCTACGAGCAGTACTTC	CASSGQGSSYEQYF
TRBV4-3	TRBJ2-1	NA	NA	TGCGCCAGCAGCCAAGGGCGGAGCTCCTACAATGAGCAGTTCTTC	CASSQGRSSYNEQFF
TRBV4-3	TRBJ2-6	NA	NA	TGCGCCAGCAGCCGTCCGGGACTCAGCTCTGGGGCCAACGTCCTGACTTTC	CASSRPGLSSGANVLTF
TRBV29-1	TRBJ1-1	NA	NA	TGCAGCGTTGGGACAGCCGACCTGAACACTGAAGCTTTCTTT	CSVGTADLNTEAFF
TRBV5-6	TRBJ2-1	NA	NA	TGTGCCAGCAGCTTGGGAGAGGGTGAGCAGTTCTTC	CASSLGEGEQFF
TRBV27	TRBJ2-3	TRBD1	NA	TGTGCCAGCAGTTTATCGGGACAGGTGAGATCTAGCACAGATACGCAGTATTTT	CASSLSGQVRSSTDTQYF
TRBV5-4	TRBJ1-4	NA	once	TGTGCCAGCAGCGGGGGGGACGGGGCAACTAATGAAAAACTGTTTTTT	CASSGGDGATNEKLFF
TRBV27	TRBJ1-2	NA	NA	TGTGCCAGCAGTTCAGCGGGACGGGGTTATGGCTACACCTTC	CASSSAGRGYGYTF
TRBV5-6	TRBJ2-1	NA	NA	TGTGCCAGCAGCTTTTTCCCAGGGGAGCAGTTCTTC	CASSFFPGEQFF
TRBV9	TRBJ1-2	TRBD1	NA	TGTGCCAGCAGCGACCACCGGGACAGGGGGCGAGGGTATGGCTACACCTTC	CASSDHRDRGRGYGYTF
TRBV5-1	TRBJ2-2	TRBD2	NA	TGCGCCAGCAGCTTGGCGTCTAGCGGGAACACCGGGGAGCTGTTTTTT	CASSLASSGNTGELFF
TRBV15	TRBJ2-5	TRBD2	once	TGTGCCACCACCCCTCTGAGTCCGGGGGGGATGGAGTTGGGGGACTTC	CATTPLSPGGMELGDF
TRBV19	TRBJ1-1	TRBD1	few	TGTGCCAGTAAAGAGGGGGCCGAGTTGACTGAAGCTTTCTTT	CASKEGAELTEAFF
TRBV6-5	TRBJ1-2	TRBD1	NA	TGTGCCAGCCAGACCTATACAGGGGACGGCTACACCTTC	CASQTYTGDGYTF
TRBV25-1	TRBJ1-4	NA	once	TGTGCCAGCAGTGAATATAGTAAGAGGGATGAAAAACTGTTTTTT	CASSEYSKRDEKLFF
TRBV6-6	TRBJ2-2	NA	NA	TGTGCCTTCGGTGGTCTAGGAGAAGGCGGGGAGCTGTTTTTT	CAFGGLGEGGELFF
TRBV7-9	TRBJ2-7	NA	NA	TGTGCCAGCAGCTTGCGCCCCTCCTACGAGCAGTACTTC	CASSLRPSYEQYF
TRBV14	TRBJ1-1	NA	NA	TGTGCCAGCAGCCAAGCTTACTCAGGGGCACTGAACACTGAAGCTTTCTTT	CASSQAYSGALNTEAFF
TRBV5-6	TRBJ1-5	TRBD1	NA	TGTGCCAGCAGCTTGGCAGGGGGCGACAGATACAATCAGCCCCAGCATTTT	CASSLAGGDRYNQPQHF
TRBV10-1	TRBJ1-1	NA	NA	TGCGCCAGCAGTGAGTCCTTCGAGGGGAGGACTGAAGCTTTCTTT	CASSESFEGRTEAFF
TRBV2	TRBJ1-2	TRBD1	NA	TGTGCCAGCAGTGAAGATGGACAGGGCCCCCCCTATGGCTACACCTTC	CASSEDGQGPPYGYTF
TRBV19	TRBJ1-1	NA	NA	TGTGCCAGTAGCCCGACAGGGAACACTGAAGCTTTCTTT	CASSPTGNTEAFF
TRBV7-9	TRBJ1-6	TRBD1	NA	TGTGCCAGCAGCTCGGGACAGACCCTTTATTCACCCCTCCACTTT	CASSSGQTLYSPLHF
TRBV4-3	TRBJ2-7	NA	NA	TGCGCCAGCAGCCAAGAGACTTCGGGGGATGAGAAGCAGTACTTC	CASSQETSGDEKQYF
TRBV4-3	TRBJ1-1	NA	NA	TGCGCCAGCAGCCAAGCTCGGTTTCGGGGGACTGAAGCTTTCTTT	CASSQARFRGTEAFF
TRBV19	TRBJ1-5	NA	NA	TGTGCCAGTAGCCTCAGGGGCAGGGGTTATAGCAATCAGCCCCAGCATTTT	CASSLRGRGYSNQPQHF
TRBV25-1	TRBJ1-1	NA	NA	TGTGCCAGCAGGGGGCCCGGGGAGGGTTTTAACACTGAAGCTTTCTTT	CASRGPGEGFNTEAFF
TRBV13	TRBJ2-7	TRBD1	NA	TGTGCCAGCAGCGCCCCCGGGACAGGGACCTACGAGCAGTACTTC	CASSAPGTGTYEQYF
TRBV6-5	TRBJ1-1	NA	NA	TGTGCCAGCAGTTTTTTGGGGGGGGCTTTCTTT	CASSFLGGAFF
TRBV7-9	TRBJ1-1	NA	medium-sized	TGTGCCAGCAGCTTTGAGGTGGTCACTGAAGCTTTCTTT	CASSFEVVTEAFF
TRBV19	TRBJ2-6	TRBD1	NA	TGTGCCAGTAGTTTCCGGGACAGGGTTCCCAGCTCTGGGGCCAACGTCCTGACTTTC	CASSFRDRVPSSGANVLTF
TRBV27	TRBJ1-2	TRBD1	once	TGTGCCAGCAGTCCCGGACAGGGTTTTTATGGCTACACCTTC	CASSPGQGFYGYTF
TRBV9	TRBJ2-5	NA	NA	TGTGCCAGCAGCGCGATGCGGGGTCAAGAGACCCAGTACTTC	CASSAMRGQETQYF
TRBV6-5	TRBJ2-3	NA	once	TGTGCCAGCAGTTCCGCCTATTTAGATACGCAGTATTTT	CASSSAYLDTQYF
TRBV5-6	TRBJ1-1	NA	NA	TGTGCCAGCAGCTTGGGAGTCATGAACACTGAAGCTTTCTTT	CASSLGVMNTEAFF